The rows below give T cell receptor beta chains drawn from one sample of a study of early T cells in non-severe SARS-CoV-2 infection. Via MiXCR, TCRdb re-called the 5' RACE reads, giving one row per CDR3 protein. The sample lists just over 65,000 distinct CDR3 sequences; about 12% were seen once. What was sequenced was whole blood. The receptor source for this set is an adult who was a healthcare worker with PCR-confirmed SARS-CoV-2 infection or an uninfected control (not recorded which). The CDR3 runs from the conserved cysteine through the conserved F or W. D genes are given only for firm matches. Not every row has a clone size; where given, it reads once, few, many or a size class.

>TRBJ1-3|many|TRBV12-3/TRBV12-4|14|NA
TGTGCCAGCAGTCGTGCGAGCTCTGGAAACACCATATATTTT
CASSRASSGNTIYF
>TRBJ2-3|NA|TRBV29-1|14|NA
TGCAGCGTTGCGGAGCACCGAGGGGGAAATACGCAGTATTTT
CSVAEHRGGNTQYF
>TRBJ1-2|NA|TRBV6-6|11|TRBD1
TGTGCCAGTGCAGACAGGGACGGCTACACCTTC
CASADRDGYTF
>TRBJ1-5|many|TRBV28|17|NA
TGTGCCAGCAGTTCAGACCGTGGCAGGTCGAGTATTCAGCCCCAGCATTTT
CASSSDRGRSSIQPQHF
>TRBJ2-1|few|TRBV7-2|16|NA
TGTGCCAGCAGCTTTGTCGGCGGGCGTCCTTACAATGAGCAGTTCTTC
CASSFVGGRPYNEQFF
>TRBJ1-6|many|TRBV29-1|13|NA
TGCAGCGTTGAAGATCGCGATGGATCACCCCTCCACTTT
CSVEDRDGSPLHF
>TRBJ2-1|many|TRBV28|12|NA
TGTGCCAGCGGAAGAGCGGACCGGGAGCAGTTCTTC
CASGRADREQFF
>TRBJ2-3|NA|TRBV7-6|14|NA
TGTGCCAGCAGCTTCTCGCATGGGACGGATACGCAGTATTTT
CASSFSHGTDTQYF
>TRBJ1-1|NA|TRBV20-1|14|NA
TGCAGTGCTAGAGATCTAGGGGAGAACACTGAAGCTTTCTTT
CSARDLGENTEAFF
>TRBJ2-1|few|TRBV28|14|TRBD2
TGTGCCAGCCGCCGGCCAGCGGGAGTGAATGAGCAGTTCTTC
CASRRPAGVNEQFF
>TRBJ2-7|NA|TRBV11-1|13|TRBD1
TGTGCCAGCAGCTTCGGACAGGGCTACGAGCAGTACTTC
CASSFGQGYEQYF
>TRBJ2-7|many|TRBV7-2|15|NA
TGTGCCAGCTCCCCTACAGATAACCCTTTCCACGAGCAGTACTTC
CASSPTDNPFHEQYF
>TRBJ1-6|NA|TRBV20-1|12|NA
TGCAGTGGGGGACAAGATAATTCACCCCTCCACTTT
CSGGQDNSPLHF
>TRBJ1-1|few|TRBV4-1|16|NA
TGCGCCAGCAGCCAAGAAGGACCGCCCTGGGGCACTGAAGCTTTCTTT
CASSQEGPPWGTEAFF
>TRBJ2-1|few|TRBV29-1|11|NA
TGCAGCGTTGAACTAGTCAGTGAGCAGTTCTTC
CSVELVSEQFF
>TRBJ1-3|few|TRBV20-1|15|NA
TGCAGTGCTAGAGATACAGGGTTCTCTGGAAACACCATATATTTT
CSARDTGFSGNTIYF
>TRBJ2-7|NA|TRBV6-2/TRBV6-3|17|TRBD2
TGTGCCAGCAGTTACTCTACCAAACTAGCGGGAGGCTACGAGCAGTACTTC
CASSYSTKLAGGYEQYF
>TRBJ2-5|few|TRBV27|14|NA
TGTGCCAGCAGTTTAGCCCCGGAGGGAAAGACCCAGTACTTC
CASSLAPEGKTQYF
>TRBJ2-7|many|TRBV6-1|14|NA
TGTGCCAGCAGTGTCGGGGACACAGGCTACGAGCAGTACTTC
CASSVGDTGYEQYF
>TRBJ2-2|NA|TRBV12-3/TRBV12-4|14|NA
TGTGCCAGCAGAAAACAGGAGAACACCGGGGAGCTGTTTTTT
CASRKQENTGELFF
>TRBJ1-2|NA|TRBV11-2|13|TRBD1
TGTGCCAGCAGTAACAGGGGGAACTATGGCTACACCTTC
CASSNRGNYGYTF
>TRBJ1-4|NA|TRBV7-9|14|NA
TGTGCCAGCAGCCCAGGTGGGGTTGATGAAAAACTGTTTTTT
CASSPGGVDEKLFF
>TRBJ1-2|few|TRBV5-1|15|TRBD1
TGCGCCAGCAGTTCCGCCGGGACAGGGTTCTATGGCTACACCTTC
CASSSAGTGFYGYTF